This T cell receptor beta chain appears in the sequencing data of a study of blood T cell repertoires in COVID-19. Only in-frame clones appear in the TCRdb table, and some are missing; sequencing was by immunoSEQ multiplex PCR. The sample includes 60,000 or so clones, 80% to 90% seen only once; the top ten take under 8%. The CDR3 length is 13 residues. Germline-derived CDR1 and CDR2 are MNHNS and SASEGT. Deletions cut 4 bases from V and 5 bases from J, with 12 bases between. The sample taken for sequencing was peripheral blood. The chain combines TRBV6-1 with TRBJ2-7; D unresolved. This receptor was taken from a man in his 60s with active or convalescent COVID-19. The CDR3 reads CASSGDGFDEQYF. The CDR3 nucleotides read TGTGCCAGCAGTGGCGATGGTTTCGACGAGCAGTACTTC.